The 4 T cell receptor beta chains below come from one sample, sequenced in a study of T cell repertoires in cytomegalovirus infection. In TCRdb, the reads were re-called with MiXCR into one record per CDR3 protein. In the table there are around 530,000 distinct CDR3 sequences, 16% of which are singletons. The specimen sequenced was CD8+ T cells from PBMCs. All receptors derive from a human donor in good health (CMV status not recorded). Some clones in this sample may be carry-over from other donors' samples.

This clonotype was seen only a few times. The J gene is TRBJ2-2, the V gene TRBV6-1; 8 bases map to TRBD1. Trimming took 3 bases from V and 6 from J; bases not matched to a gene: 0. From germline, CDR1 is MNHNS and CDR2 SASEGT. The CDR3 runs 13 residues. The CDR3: CASSETGAGELFF. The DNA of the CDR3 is TGTGCCAGCAGTGAGACAGGGGCCGGGGAGCTGTTTTTT.

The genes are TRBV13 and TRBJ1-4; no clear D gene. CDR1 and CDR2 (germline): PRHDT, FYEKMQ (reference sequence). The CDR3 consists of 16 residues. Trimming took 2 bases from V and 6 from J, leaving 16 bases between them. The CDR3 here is CASSLYDGRGDEKLFF. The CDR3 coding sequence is TGTGCCAGCAGCTTATATGATGGGCGTGGAGATGAAAAACTGTTTTTT. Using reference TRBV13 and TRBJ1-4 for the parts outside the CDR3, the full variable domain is AAGVIQSPRHLIKEKRETATLKCYPIPRHDTVYWYQQGPGQDPQFLISFYEKMQSDKGSIPDRFSAQQFSDYHSELNMSSLELGDSALYFCASSLYDGRGDEKLFFGSGTQLSVL.

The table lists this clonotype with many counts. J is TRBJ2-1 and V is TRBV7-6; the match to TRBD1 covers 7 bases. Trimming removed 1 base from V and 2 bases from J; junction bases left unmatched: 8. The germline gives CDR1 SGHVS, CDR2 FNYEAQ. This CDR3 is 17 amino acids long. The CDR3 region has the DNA TGTGCCAGCAGCTTAGGTAACAGGGGTCTCACCTACAATGAGCAGTTCTTC. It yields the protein CASSLGNRGLTYNEQFF.

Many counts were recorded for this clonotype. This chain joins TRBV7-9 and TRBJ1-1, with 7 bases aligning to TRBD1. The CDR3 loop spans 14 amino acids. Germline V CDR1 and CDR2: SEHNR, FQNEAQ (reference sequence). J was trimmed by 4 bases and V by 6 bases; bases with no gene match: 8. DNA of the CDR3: TGTGCCAGCAGTTATACGACAGGGACCACTGAAGCTTTCTTT. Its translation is CASSYTTGTTEAFF.